These 7 T cell receptor beta chains share one sample of origin, sequenced in a study of T cell changes during pregnancy in multiple sclerosis. The protocol was immunoSEQ multiplex PCR, while the TCRdb copy is restricted to in-frame clones and leaves out a portion. The table records some 100,000 clones, approximately 94% of them present only once. The sample was peripheral blood, taken in the second trimester of pregnancy. These receptors all come from a female donor with multiple sclerosis, enrolled in a pregnancy study.

This rearrangement joins TRBV2 to TRBJ1-2; 8 nucleotides agree with TRBD1. CDR3 length equals 15 residues. After removal of 8 bases from V and 0 bases from J, the junction contained 8 bases not matched to a gene. From germline, CDR1 is SNHLY and CDR2 FYNNEI. DNA for the CDR3: TGTGCCAGCTTAAGAGGGACAGGCCCTAACTATGGCTACACCTTC. This codes for CASLRGTGPNYGYTF.

J is TRBJ2-1 and V is TRBV10-3; 11 nucleotides align to TRBD2. V lost 6 bases and J lost 4; bases outside the gene matches: 17. The length of the CDR3 is 19 residues. Looked up from germline, CDR1 is ENHRY and CDR2 is SYGVKD. CDR3 sequence reads: CAIRQRTSGPGLLYNEQFF. The CDR3, as DNA: TGTGCCATCAGACAAAGGACTAGCGGGCCGGGTCTACTTTACAATGAGCAGTTCTTC.

This clone is a singleton in its sample. An end of the junction does not agree with germline; a read error may underlie this. This chain joins TRBV30 and TRBJ2-7, with 8 bases that match TRBD2. Germline CDR1 GTSNPN, CDR2 SVGIG (reference sequence). CDR3 length: 13 residues. The CDR3 sequence: CAGRGGLAYEQYF. The CDR3 DNA follows: TGTGCCGGGAGGGGAGGACTAGCTTACGAGCAGTACTTC. Supplemented by reference TRBV30 and TRBJ2-7, the full variable domain reads SQTIHQWPATLVQPVGSPLSLECTVEGTSNPNLYWYRQAAGRGLQLLFYSVGIGQISSEVPQNLSASRPQDRQFILSSKKLLLSDSGFYLCAGRGGLAYEQYFGPGTRLTVT.

The genes are TRBV2 and TRBJ1-2, with a tentative D call TRBD1 (6 bases). The CDR3 loop spans 12 amino acids. Trimming took 11 bases from V and 8 from J, leaving 18 bases between them. Germline V gives CDR1 SNHLY, CDR2 FYNNEI. The CDR3 spells CASLGGGTGYTF. The CDR3, as DNA: TGTGCCTCCCTGGGGGGGGGCACGGGCTACACCTTC.

The chain has TRBV27 and TRBJ2-1; 9 nucleotides agree with TRBD1. The V and J ends lost 6 bases and 7 bases, in that order; junction bases with no gene match: 13. The CDR3 is made up of 16 amino acids. The germline V gene encodes CDR1 MNHEY and CDR2 SMNVEV (reference sequence). The CDR3 here is CASSSLDRGKGNEQFF. In DNA form, the CDR3 reads TGTGCCAGCAGCTCCTTGGACAGGGGAAAGGGGAATGAGCAGTTCTTC.

V is TRBV30 and J is TRBJ1-2; perhaps TRBD1 as D (6 bases). Germline CDR1 is GTSNPN and CDR2 is SVGIG (reference sequence). V was shortened by 0 bases and J by 4 bases, with 6 bases between the two germline ends. This CDR3 is 12 amino acids long. The CDR3 DNA reads as TGTGCCTGGAGTGTAGGGGGCTATGGCTACACCTTC. Its protein is CAWSVGGYGYTF.

V is TRBV6-1 and J is TRBJ2-1, with 9 bases lining up with TRBD1. This CDR3 is 14 amino acids long. CDR1 and CDR2 from the germline V gene are MNHNS and SASEGT. Trimming took 9 bases from V and 8 from J; bases not matched to a gene: 11. CDR3 in DNA: TGTGCCAGTGAGGGGGACAGGGAGGTCGATGAGCAGTTCTTC. Encoded protein: CASEGDREVDEQFF.